A selection of T cell receptor beta chains follows, all from one sample in a study of early T cells in non-severe SARS-CoV-2 infection. Each CDR3 protein gets one entry after TCRdb re-called the 5' RACE reads with MiXCR. The data contain more than 90,000 distinct CDR3 sequences, roughly an eighth of them singletons. The sample comprised whole blood. The receptors were gathered from an adult who was a healthcare worker with PCR-confirmed SARS-CoV-2 infection or an uninfected control (not recorded which). CDR3s include the opening cysteine and the closing phenylalanine or tryptophan. Each record gives: CDR3 DNA, CDR3 protein, CDR3 length, clone size, D gene, J gene, V gene. A D gene is named only where the DNA matches it firmly. Where a row states a size, it is once, few, many or the class of an expanded clone; other rows omit it.

CDR3nt: TGTGCCAGCAACCAGGGGGGCAGGGGAATTACTGAAGCTTTCTTT
CDR3aa: CASNQGGRGITEAFF
len: 15
abundance: -
d_gene: TRBD1
j_gene: TRBJ1-1
v_gene: TRBV5-5

CDR3nt: TGTGCCAGCAGCTTAAACCCGGCAGATACGCAGTATTTT
CDR3aa: CASSLNPADTQYF
len: 13
abundance: -
d_gene: -
j_gene: TRBJ2-3
v_gene: TRBV7-2

CDR3nt: TGTGCCAGCAGTCCCCTCAGCACCGGGGGGACCCAGTACTTC
CDR3aa: CASSPLSTGGTQYF
len: 14
abundance: -
d_gene: -
j_gene: TRBJ2-5
v_gene: TRBV2

CDR3nt: TGCGCCAGCAGTGTAAGCACAGATACGCAGTATTTT
CDR3aa: CASSVSTDTQYF
len: 12
abundance: few
d_gene: -
j_gene: TRBJ2-3
v_gene: TRBV10-2

CDR3nt: TGTGCCAGCAGTCAGACAGGGGGCGGACAGCCCCAGCATTTT
CDR3aa: CASSQTGGGQPQHF
len: 14
abundance: few
d_gene: TRBD1
j_gene: TRBJ1-5
v_gene: TRBV7-2

CDR3nt: TGTGCCAGCAGCCCAGAGATAGCGGGGGCCACAGATACGCAGTATTTT
CDR3aa: CASSPEIAGATDTQYF
len: 16
abundance: -
d_gene: TRBD2
j_gene: TRBJ2-3
v_gene: TRBV9

CDR3nt: TGTGCCAGCTCCACCGGGACACTTCAAGAGACCCAGTACTTC
CDR3aa: CASSTGTLQETQYF
len: 14
abundance: many
d_gene: -
j_gene: TRBJ2-5
v_gene: TRBV5-4

CDR3nt: TGTGCCAGCAGCTTAAGTTCGCAAGCTTTCTTT
CDR3aa: CASSLSSQAFF
len: 11
abundance: few
d_gene: -
j_gene: TRBJ1-1
v_gene: TRBV7-9

CDR3nt: TGCAGTGCTGGGACTCCGGGCACCGGGGAGCTGTTTTTT
CDR3aa: CSAGTPGTGELFF
len: 13
abundance: many
d_gene: -
j_gene: TRBJ2-2
v_gene: TRBV20-1

CDR3nt: TGTGCCAGCAGACTGAAGGGGCTAGCGGGACCCACAGATACGCAGTATTTT
CDR3aa: CASRLKGLAGPTDTQYF
len: 17
abundance: many
d_gene: TRBD2
j_gene: TRBJ2-3
v_gene: TRBV28

CDR3nt: TGTGCCAGCAGCTTAAGGACTAGCGGGCCCCCGACCTTC
CDR3aa: CASSLRTSGPPTF
len: 13
abundance: few
d_gene: TRBD2
j_gene: TRBJ2-5
v_gene: TRBV7-8

CDR3nt: TGTGCCAGCATCGGGAGGTCTGGAAACACCATATATTTT
CDR3aa: CASIGRSGNTIYF
len: 13
abundance: few
d_gene: -
j_gene: TRBJ1-3
v_gene: TRBV12-3/TRBV12-4

CDR3nt: TGTGCCATTTCCCCAGGCCAAAGCTCCTACGAGCAGTACTTC
CDR3aa: CAISPGQSSYEQYF
len: 14
abundance: many
d_gene: -
j_gene: TRBJ2-7
v_gene: TRBV10-3

CDR3nt: TGTGCCAGCAGCAGAACAGGGATCTATGGCTACACCTTC
CDR3aa: CASSRTGIYGYTF
len: 13
abundance: few
d_gene: -
j_gene: TRBJ1-2
v_gene: TRBV28

CDR3nt: TGTGCCAGCAGCCCCGGGACTCTTCGGGAAGAGACCCAGTACTTC
CDR3aa: CASSPGTLREETQYF
len: 15
abundance: -
d_gene: -
j_gene: TRBJ2-5
v_gene: TRBV7-6

CDR3nt: TGCAGTGCTGTCCAGGGGGCTCGTCAGCCCCAGCATTTT
CDR3aa: CSAVQGARQPQHF
len: 13
abundance: few
d_gene: TRBD1
j_gene: TRBJ1-5
v_gene: TRBV20-1

CDR3nt: TGTGCCAGCAGTTTGTTCCCCTCCAAAGGGACCACCGGGGAGCTGTTTTTT
CDR3aa: CASSLFPSKGTTGELFF
len: 17
abundance: few
d_gene: -
j_gene: TRBJ2-2
v_gene: TRBV27

CDR3nt: TGTGCCAGCAGCCCCACTACAGGGACCAGCTACACCTTC
CDR3aa: CASSPTTGTSYTF
len: 13
abundance: -
d_gene: -
j_gene: TRBJ1-2
v_gene: TRBV7-2

CDR3nt: TGTGCCAGCAGTCCTCCGAGAGGGCAGGATACGCAGTATTTT
CDR3aa: CASSPPRGQDTQYF
len: 14
abundance: -
d_gene: -
j_gene: TRBJ2-3
v_gene: TRBV28

CDR3nt: TGCAGTGCTAGAGCCCCTAGGACCACAGATACGCAGTATTTT
CDR3aa: CSARAPRTTDTQYF
len: 14
abundance: many
d_gene: -
j_gene: TRBJ2-3
v_gene: TRBV20-1

CDR3nt: TGTGCCAGCTCAAGCCGGACTAGCGCCTACGAGCAGTACTTC
CDR3aa: CASSSRTSAYEQYF
len: 14
abundance: many
d_gene: TRBD2
j_gene: TRBJ2-7
v_gene: TRBV27

CDR3nt: TGTGCCAGCAGCCTTAGGGAGAGTAATCAGCCCCAGCATTTT
CDR3aa: CASSLRESNQPQHF
len: 14
abundance: many
d_gene: -
j_gene: TRBJ1-5
v_gene: TRBV3-1

CDR3nt: TGTGCCAGCAGTTTAAGTCTAAGGGCATACGAGCAGTACTTC
CDR3aa: CASSLSLRAYEQYF
len: 14
abundance: -
d_gene: -
j_gene: TRBJ2-7
v_gene: TRBV27

CDR3nt: TGTGCCAGCAGTTTCCAGATCGGTGGCTACACCTTC
CDR3aa: CASSFQIGGYTF
len: 12
abundance: -
d_gene: -
j_gene: TRBJ1-2
v_gene: TRBV28

CDR3nt: TGTGCCAGCAGCCACGGGGGTGGTCAGCCCCAGCATTTT
CDR3aa: CASSHGGGQPQHF
len: 13
abundance: many
d_gene: -
j_gene: TRBJ1-5
v_gene: TRBV12-3/TRBV12-4

CDR3nt: TGTGCCAGCAGTTACTCGGCAGTTCAAAACACCATATATTTT
CDR3aa: CASSYSAVQNTIYF
len: 14
abundance: -
d_gene: -
j_gene: TRBJ1-3
v_gene: TRBV6-2/TRBV6-3

CDR3nt: TGTGCCAGCAGCCGTCAGACAAAGAAAGGGTCAATGGAGGCCGGGGAGCTGTTTTTT
CDR3aa: CASSRQTKKGSMEAGELFF
len: 19
abundance: many
d_gene: -
j_gene: TRBJ2-2
v_gene: TRBV4-2

CDR3nt: TGTGCCACCCAACCGACGGCCAATAACTATGGCTACACCTTC
CDR3aa: CATQPTANNYGYTF
len: 14
abundance: -
d_gene: -
j_gene: TRBJ1-2
v_gene: TRBV6-6

CDR3nt: TGTGCCAGCAGCCGCCTTTCCACAGATACGCAGTATTTT
CDR3aa: CASSRLSTDTQYF
len: 13
abundance: -
d_gene: -
j_gene: TRBJ2-3
v_gene: TRBV3-1

CDR3nt: TGCAGTGCTAGACAATCATCAGGGTTCTCCGGCGAGCAGTACTTC
CDR3aa: CSARQSSGFSGEQYF
len: 15
abundance: few
d_gene: -
j_gene: TRBJ2-7
v_gene: TRBV20-1

CDR3nt: TGTGCCCAACGACAGGGGACATACACCGGGGAGCTGTTTTTT
CDR3aa: CAQRQGTYTGELFF
len: 14
abundance: -
d_gene: TRBD1
j_gene: TRBJ2-2
v_gene: TRBV2

CDR3nt: TGTGCCAGCAGTTACCCCCCCACGTTAACCTACGAGCAGTACTTC
CDR3aa: CASSYPPTLTYEQYF
len: 15
abundance: -
d_gene: -
j_gene: TRBJ2-7
v_gene: TRBV6-2/TRBV6-3

CDR3nt: TGTGCCAGCAGCGGACTTAGCGGGGCCGGGGATACGCAGTATTTT
CDR3aa: CASSGLSGAGDTQYF
len: 15
abundance: many
d_gene: TRBD2
j_gene: TRBJ2-3
v_gene: TRBV11-2

CDR3nt: TGTGCCAGCAGCACGGGGTCAGGGGCTTTCGAGCAGTACTTC
CDR3aa: CASSTGSGAFEQYF
len: 14
abundance: once
d_gene: -
j_gene: TRBJ2-7
v_gene: TRBV9

CDR3nt: TGTGCCAGCAGCTCAGGCAGGGAAGCTTTCTTT
CDR3aa: CASSSGREAFF
len: 11
abundance: -
d_gene: -
j_gene: TRBJ1-1
v_gene: TRBV7-9

CDR3nt: TGTGCCAGCAGTTCTAGACCAGATACCTACGAGCAGTACTTC
CDR3aa: CASSSRPDTYEQYF
len: 14
abundance: -
d_gene: -
j_gene: TRBJ2-7
v_gene: TRBV27

CDR3nt: TGCAGCGTTCACTCTCCGGGACAAGGGTATTTT
CDR3aa: CSVHSPGQGYF
len: 11
abundance: many
d_gene: -
j_gene: TRBJ2-3
v_gene: TRBV29-1

CDR3nt: TGTGCCAGCTCCCCGGGGACAGGTTTTAGTGCTTTCTTT
CDR3aa: CASSPGTGFSAFF
len: 13
abundance: many
d_gene: TRBD1
j_gene: TRBJ1-1
v_gene: TRBV12-3/TRBV12-4

CDR3nt: TGTGCCAGCAGCTTAGGCGGACGGATGAACACTGAAGCTTTCTTT
CDR3aa: CASSLGGRMNTEAFF
len: 15
abundance: many
d_gene: -
j_gene: TRBJ1-1
v_gene: TRBV7-8

CDR3nt: TGTGCCAGCAGCCCCGGCAGTCCAGGGACTGAAGCTTTCTTT
CDR3aa: CASSPGSPGTEAFF
len: 14
abundance: many
d_gene: -
j_gene: TRBJ1-1
v_gene: TRBV11-2

CDR3nt: TGTGCCACCAGTGTCGGGGGAGGGAGCCAGCCCCAGCATTTT
CDR3aa: CATSVGGGSQPQHF
len: 14
abundance: many
d_gene: -
j_gene: TRBJ1-5
v_gene: TRBV24-1

CDR3nt: TGCAGTGCTCCTCCCCCGGGGGGTACAGATACGCAGTATTTT
CDR3aa: CSAPPPGGTDTQYF
len: 14
abundance: -
d_gene: TRBD2
j_gene: TRBJ2-3
v_gene: TRBV20-1

CDR3nt: TGCGCCAGCAGCCAACCCGCTACAGGCGACGGGGAGCTGTTTTTT
CDR3aa: CASSQPATGDGELFF
len: 15
abundance: few
d_gene: -
j_gene: TRBJ2-2
v_gene: TRBV4-1

CDR3nt: TGCGCCAGCAGCCACCCCAACTCGCGAGGTTCTGAAAACACCATATATTTT
CDR3aa: CASSHPNSRGSENTIYF
len: 17
abundance: many
d_gene: -
j_gene: TRBJ1-3
v_gene: TRBV4-1

CDR3nt: TGTGCCAGCAGCTTTGGTAACGAGCAGTACTTC
CDR3aa: CASSFGNEQYF
len: 11
abundance: many
d_gene: -
j_gene: TRBJ2-7
v_gene: TRBV11-2

CDR3nt: TGCAGTGCTAGAGCGGGGGGGACTAATGAAAAACTGTTTTTT
CDR3aa: CSARAGGTNEKLFF
len: 14
abundance: -
d_gene: -
j_gene: TRBJ1-4
v_gene: TRBV20-1

CDR3nt: TGTGCCAGCAGCGTGCACCACAGGGGGCAAAAGTACGAGCAGTACTTC
CDR3aa: CASSVHHRGQKYEQYF
len: 16
abundance: many
d_gene: TRBD1
j_gene: TRBJ2-7
v_gene: TRBV7-8

CDR3nt: TGTGCCAGCAGCCCCCAGGGAGAGTACCAAGAGACCCAGTACTTC
CDR3aa: CASSPQGEYQETQYF
len: 15
abundance: -
d_gene: -
j_gene: TRBJ2-5
v_gene: TRBV7-2

CDR3nt: TGTGCCAGCAGCTTAGGCCCCAGCCAAGAGACCCAGTACTTC
CDR3aa: CASSLGPSQETQYF
len: 14
abundance: few
d_gene: -
j_gene: TRBJ2-5
v_gene: TRBV11-2

CDR3nt: TGTGCCAGCAGTTACTCACAGGGGGGAGTGAACACTGAAGCTTTCTTT
CDR3aa: CASSYSQGGVNTEAFF
len: 16
abundance: few
d_gene: TRBD1
j_gene: TRBJ1-1
v_gene: TRBV6-5

CDR3nt: TGCAGCGTTTACCAGGGTTCGGAAAACATTCAGTACTTC
CDR3aa: CSVYQGSENIQYF
len: 13
abundance: many
d_gene: -
j_gene: TRBJ2-4
v_gene: TRBV29-1

CDR3nt: TGTGCCAGCAGTCCCGGGAAGCAGCCCCAGCATTTT
CDR3aa: CASSPGKQPQHF
len: 12
abundance: -
d_gene: -
j_gene: TRBJ1-5
v_gene: TRBV12-3/TRBV12-4

CDR3nt: TGCAGTGCTAGAGACCTCTGGCGCAGCTCCTACAATGAGCAGTTCTTC
CDR3aa: CSARDLWRSSYNEQFF
len: 16
abundance: few
d_gene: -
j_gene: TRBJ2-1
v_gene: TRBV20-1